This T cell receptor (beta chain) was observed in a study of cytomegalovirus exposure and HLA in healthy donors. The CDR3 totals 14 residues. Study-wide findings and caveats: The tendency of first-cohort TCR clusters to co-occur in the 120 validation repertoires was identified by a subsequent analysis.

About this clone itself: Its antigen is not identified.

Assay: immunoSEQ multiplex PCR; the TCRdb copy retains only in-frame clones and omits some. The sample lists 150,000 to 200,000 clones, roughly 89% occurring once. This chain connects TRBV21-1 to TRBJ2-7; TRBD1 is the table's D call and was not checked against the DNA. TRBV21-1 is annotated as a pseudogene. The specimen sequenced was PBMCs. The TCR originated in a woman aged 18-29 years in good health and CMV-seropositive. The CDR3 DNA follows: TGTGCCAGCATTCTGGACAGGGTCCCCTACGAGCAGTACTTC. Encoded protein: CASILDRVPYEQYF.